The T cell receptor beta chain described here comes from a study of radiotherapy plus CTLA-4 blockade in lung cancer. Study background: For 15% to 20% of patients, objective responses occurred, and roughly 30% had disease control. Findings of the study overall: Clones of tumor-derived TCRs expanded in blood after radiotherapy plus ipilimumab.

Concerning this clone itself: No antigen is known for it.

The ends were cut back, 4 bases at V and 6 bases at J, with 25 bases in the middle. The CDR3 loop spans 18 amino acids. Germline values: CDR1 SGHNT, CDR2 YYREEE (reference sequence). The data were produced by immunoSEQ multiplex PCR, yet TCRdb's version contains in-frame clones alone and is incomplete. The sample holds about 44,000 clones, roughly four fifths seen once. Focal radiation and CTLA-4 blockade (ipilimumab) were tested in chemo-refractory metastatic non-small-cell lung cancer patients. The chain is built from TRBV5-4 and TRBJ1-4, with a tentative D call TRBD1 (5 bases). Material: peripheral blood, obtained from a patient treated with radiotherapy plus ipilimumab. The clonotype comes from a human donor with non-small cell lung cancer whose response to radiotherapy plus ipilimumab could not be evaluated. The CDR3 DNA reads TGTGCCAGCAGCCAACAACACCGACAGAGTGGTGGGGATGAAAAACTGTTTTTT. Its translation is CASSQQHRQSGGDEKLFF.